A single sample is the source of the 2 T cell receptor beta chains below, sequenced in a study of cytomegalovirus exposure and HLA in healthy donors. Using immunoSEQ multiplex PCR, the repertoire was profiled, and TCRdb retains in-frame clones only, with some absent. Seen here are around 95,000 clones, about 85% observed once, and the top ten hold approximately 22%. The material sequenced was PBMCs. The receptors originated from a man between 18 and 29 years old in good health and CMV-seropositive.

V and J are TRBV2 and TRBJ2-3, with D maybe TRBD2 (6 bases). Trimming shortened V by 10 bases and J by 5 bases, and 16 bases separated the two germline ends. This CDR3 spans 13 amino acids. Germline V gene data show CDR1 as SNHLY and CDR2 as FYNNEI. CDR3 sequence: CATHGSSGDTQYF. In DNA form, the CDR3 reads TGTGCCACCCATGGAAGTAGCGGAGATACGCAGTATTTT.

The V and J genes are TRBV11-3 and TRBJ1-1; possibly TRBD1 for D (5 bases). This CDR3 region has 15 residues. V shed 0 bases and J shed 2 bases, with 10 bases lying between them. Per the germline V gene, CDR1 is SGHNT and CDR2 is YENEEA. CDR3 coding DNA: TGTGCCAGCAGCTTAGAGGGCAGGGCCAACACTGAAGCTTTCTTT. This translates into CASSLEGRANTEAFF.